Below are 26 T cell receptor beta chains sequenced from a single sample in a study of T cell repertoires in cytomegalovirus infection (dated by TCRdb to the late 2010s). TCRdb shows the sequencer as Illumina HiSeq 1500. TCRdb redid the processing of the public reads, applying fastp at Q25 and MiXCR, and retained in-frame beta chains. All rows with the same CDR3 protein become a single entry with the most common DNA and genes. Recorded for this sample are about 220,000 distinct CDR3 sequences; 30% to 45% of them occurred a single time. The top ten clonotypes cover around 60% of the sample. These TCRs' antigens remain unknown. According to the study, the label for this sample's treatment or condition signals: in vitro stimulation with specific CMV peptide epitopes to enrich CMV-specific T cells. Sequencing was performed on CD8+ T cells from cultured PBMCs, taken from culture after CMV antigen stimulation. The receptor source for this set is a human donor in good health (CMV status not recorded). Some clones in this sample may be carry-over from other donors' samples.

CDR3 in amino acids: CASSSSGAVLNEQFF. The DNA of the CDR3 is TGTGCCAGCAGCTCTAGCGGGGCTGTGCTCAATGAGCAGTTCTTC. The chain recombines TRBV11-2 with TRBJ2-1, with 9 bases aligning to TRBD2. The germline CDR1 and CDR2 sequences are SGHAT and FQNNGV. This CDR3 is 15 amino acids long. The trim removed 4 bases at V and 6 bases at J, leaving 7 bases unmatched.

The chain employs TRBV7-9 and TRBJ1-2; D not resolved. CDR1 is SEHNR, CDR2 FQNEAQ, per germline (reference sequence). CDR3 size: 15 residues. Trimming removed 1 base at V and 0 bases at J, with 9 bases between. The CDR3 reads CASSLVARSNYGYTF. CDR3 DNA sequence: TGTGCCAGCAGCTTAGTAGCACGTTCTAACTATGGCTACACCTTC.

V gene TRBV7-9 combines with J gene TRBJ2-7; TRBD2 matches at 7 bases. The CDR3 runs to 14 residues. Germline V gives CDR1 SEHNR, CDR2 FQNEAQ (reference sequence). The junction had 12 bases not matched to a gene; V was cut back by 10 bases and J by 3 bases. The CDR3 loop is CATHAAGVFYEQYF. Here the CDR3 DNA reads TGTGCCACCCACGCTGCGGGAGTCTTCTACGAGCAGTACTTC.

This clonotype was observed a handful of times. The chain uses TRBV6-1 and TRBJ1-1; no definite D call. Trimming removed 5 bases at V and 5 bases at J, with 15 bases between. The germline gives CDR1 MNHNS, CDR2 SASEGT. This CDR3 has 14 residues. The CDR3 protein is CASSPQEGGTEAFF. In DNA form, the CDR3 reads TGTGCCAGCAGTCCTCAGGAGGGAGGGACTGAAGCTTTCTTT.

The rearrangement uses TRBV27 and TRBJ2-1; TRBD2 is a possible D gene (6 bases). V was cut by 6 bases and J by 6 bases, with 18 bases left in between. Germline assignment: CDR1 MNHEY and CDR2 SMNVEV (reference sequence). CDR3 length equals 15 residues. CDR3 region: CASSFRSGEVNEQFF. CDR3 DNA sequence: TGTGCCAGCAGCTTCCGGTCGGGGGAGGTCAATGAGCAGTTCTTC.

This chain joins TRBV5-4 and TRBJ2-7; 7 bases match TRBD1. Germline loops: CDR1 SGHNT, CDR2 YYREEE (reference sequence). V dropped 6 bases and J dropped 0; count of bases not matched to a gene: 6. The CDR3 totals 14 residues. The chain's CDR3 is CASTFRGSSYEQYF. In DNA, the CDR3 is TGTGCCAGCACCTTCAGGGGGAGCTCCTACGAGCAGTACTTC.

This chain connects TRBV7-3 to TRBJ2-1, with 11 bases matching TRBD2. This CDR3 has 16 residues. The V and J ends lost 1 base and 12 bases, in that order; junction bases with no gene match: 11. In germline, CDR1 is SGHTA, CDR2 FQGTGA. The CDR3 spells CASSLMASGGPLLQFF. The DNA for the CDR3 is TGTGCCAGCAGCTTAATGGCTAGCGGGGGGCCCCTTTTGCAGTTCTTC. Together with reference TRBV7-3 and TRBJ2-1, the CDR3 gives the full variable domain: GAGVSQTPSNKVTEKGKYVELRCDPISGHTALYWYRQSLGQGPEFLIYFQGTGAADDSGLPNDRFFAVRPEGSVSTLKIQRTERGDSAVYLCASSLMASGGPLLQFFGPGTRLTVL.

This clonotype was seen ten or more times. The junction shows a germline mismatch at one end, possibly a read error. The J gene is TRBJ2-7, the V gene TRBV7-9; no definite D call. Germline V gives CDR1 SEHNR, CDR2 FQNEAQ (reference sequence). The CDR3 totals 12 residues. CDR3 sequence reads: CASSLEAYEQYF. The CDR3 DNA sequence: TGTGCCAGCAGTTTAGAGGCGTACGAGCAGTACTTC.

This clonotype was seen only a few times. The CDR3 DNA reads TGTGCCAGCAGCTTAGAGGCGGCCAGCTCCTACAATGAGCAGTTCTTC. Translating gives CASSLEAASSYNEQFF. The rearrangement links TRBV7-3 to TRBJ2-1; D not certain. The ends were cut back, 2 bases at V and 0 bases at J, with 11 bases in the middle. The CDR3 has 16 residues. Germline V CDR1 and CDR2: SGHTA, FQGTGA.

In this sample, this clonotype turned up a few times. The chain employs TRBV7-2 and TRBJ2-3; 9 positions match TRBD1. The CDR3 has 15 residues. Germline CDR1 is SGHTA and CDR2 is FQGNSA. The V gene end was trimmed by 5 bases and the J gene end by 5 bases; junction bases not matched to a gene: 8. The CDR3 here is CASSPPQGAGDTQYF. The CDR3 DNA reads TGTGCCAGCAGCCCCCCACAGGGGGCCGGAGATACGCAGTATTTT.

This clonotype was seen a handful of times. The rearrangement joins TRBV24-1 to TRBJ2-1; 9 nucleotides agree with TRBD2. This CDR3 has 20 amino acids. Germline assignment: CDR1 KGHDR and CDR2 SFDVKD. V shed 1 base and J 6 bases; nucleotides not matched to a gene: 18. The CDR3 spells CATSDLSPGMASGTPNEQFF. For the CDR3, the DNA is TGTGCCACCAGTGATTTATCCCCAGGGATGGCTAGCGGGACCCCCAATGAGCAGTTCTTC.

V is TRBV10-3 and J is TRBJ1-1; the D gene is possibly TRBD1 (6 bases). This CDR3 spans 13 amino acids. V was pared by 6 bases and J by 1 base, with 9 bases between. The germline gives CDR1 ENHRY, CDR2 SYGVKD. CDR3 DNA: TGTGCCATCAGGGACAGACCGAACACTGAAGCTTTCTTT. It specifies CAIRDRPNTEAFF.

V gene TRBV12-3 or TRBV12-4 combines with J gene TRBJ1-1, with D possibly TRBD1 on 5 matching bases. This CDR3 is built from 12 residues. V was cut by 6 bases and J by 8 bases, with 13 bases left in between. This chain's CDR3 is CASSTGQGEAFF. As DNA, the CDR3 is TGTGCCAGCAGCACTGGACAAGGCGAAGCTTTCTTT.

The chain links TRBV11-2 to TRBJ2-3, with D hard to call. Trimming took 3 bases from V and 3 from J, leaving 16 bases between them. CDR3 length: 16 residues. Germline CDR1 SGHAT, CDR2 FQNNGV. CDR3 nucleotide sequence: TGTGCCAGCAGCTTCGTAGTAGTTCAAGAGACAGATACGCAGTATTTT. Its translation is CASSFVVVQETDTQYF.

V is TRBV7-4 and J is TRBJ2-7; TRBD2 is a possible D gene (6 bases). With 1 base removed from V and 4 bases from J, the gap between germline ends came to 14 bases. Germline V gene lookup returns CDR1 SGHVT and CDR2 SQSDAQ. The CDR3 is 15 amino acids. The CDR3 coding sequence is TGTGCCAGCAGCTTAGGGGGCGGGACGAAGTACGAGCAGTACTTC. Amino acid sequence: CASSLGGGTKYEQYF.

This clonotype appeared a few times. J is TRBJ2-7 and V is TRBV7-6, with unresolved D. Germline lookup yields CDR1 SGHVS and CDR2 FNYEAQ. This CDR3 spans 12 amino acids. Trimming pared 2 bases from V and 5 bases from J, leaving 7 bases between. In nucleotides, the CDR3 is TGTGCCAGCAGCTTAATACCGAACGAGCAGTACTTC. This sequence encodes CASSLIPNEQYF. Together with reference TRBV7-6 and TRBJ2-7, the CDR3 gives the full variable domain: GAGVSQSPRYKVTKRGQDVALRCDPISGHVSLYWYRQALGQGPEFLTYFNYEAQQDKSGLPNDRFSAERPEGSISTLTIQRTEQRDSAMYRCASSLIPNEQYFGPGTRLTVT.

This clonotype was seen a handful of times. J is TRBJ2-4 and V is TRBV7-8, with 7 bases lining up with TRBD2. V shed 0 bases, J shed 3 bases, and the junction held 8 bases outside the gene matches. The germline gives CDR1 SGHVS, CDR2 FQNEAQ. CDR3 size: 17 residues. This CDR3 reads CASSLASVTGGKNIQYF. CDR3 DNA sequence: TGTGCCAGCAGCTTAGCTAGCGTAACGGGGGGCAAAAACATTCAGTACTTC. Together with reference TRBV7-8 and TRBJ2-4, the CDR3 gives the full variable domain: GAGVSQSPRYKVAKRGQDVALRCDPISGHVSLFWYQQALGQGPEFLTYFQNEAQLDKSGLPSDRFFAERPEGSVSTLKIQRTQQEDSAVYLCASSLASVTGGKNIQYFGAGTRLSVL.

The V call is TRBV20-1, the J call TRBJ2-7; a possible D gene is TRBD2 (6 bases). Germline lookup yields CDR1 DFQATT and CDR2 SNEGSKA (reference sequence). The V end lost 2 bases, the J end lost 5 bases, and 16 bases lay between the germline ends. The CDR3 is 14 residues long. The CDR3 reads CSARFWQGGHEQYF. DNA of the CDR3: TGCAGTGCTAGATTTTGGCAGGGAGGCCACGAGCAGTACTTC.

This clonotype was picked up many times. This chain joins TRBV7-3 and TRBJ2-3; TRBD2 matches at 13 bases. V was pared by 6 bases and J by 5 bases, with 5 bases of the junction left unmatched. Germline lookup yields CDR1 SGHTA and CDR2 FQGTGA. The CDR3 spans 15 residues. The CDR3, as DNA: TGTGCCAGCAGTCGGACTAGCGGGAGTGGAGATACGCAGTATTTT. Translation gives CASSRTSGSGDTQYF.

This clonotype was counted only a few times. The V call is TRBV19, the J call TRBJ2-3; D possibly matches TRBD1 or TRBD2 (5 bases each). Per germline, CDR1 LNHDA and CDR2 SQIVND (reference sequence). There are 14 residues in the CDR3. Deletions cut 3 bases from V and 3 bases from J, with 10 bases between. This CDR3 reads CASSMGEGTDTQYF. The CDR3 DNA reads as TGTGCCAGTAGTATGGGGGAAGGAACAGATACGCAGTATTTT. Supplemented by reference TRBV19 and TRBJ2-3, the full variable domain reads DGGITQSPKYLFRKEGQNVTLSCEQNLNHDAMYWYRQDPGQGLRLIYYSQIVNDFQKGDIAEGYSVSREKKESFPLTVTSAQKNPTAFYLCASSMGEGTDTQYFGPGTRLTVL.

This clonotype has more than one count but fewer than ten. This chain connects TRBV6-6 to TRBJ2-2, with D possibly being TRBD2 (5 bases). The CDR3 length is 15 residues. Trimming removed 4 bases at V and 1 base at J, with 10 bases between. Germline CDR1 is MNHNY and CDR2 is SVGAGI (reference sequence). CDR3: CASSFGSGNTGELFF. In nucleotides, the CDR3 is TGTGCCAGCAGTTTTGGGAGCGGGAACACCGGGGAGCTGTTTTTT.

V is TRBV7-8 and J is TRBJ2-7; 7 nucleotides line up with TRBD2. CDR1 is SGHVS and CDR2 is FQNEAQ in the germline V gene. With V trimmed by 2 bases and J by 4 bases, 5 bases remained unmatched. The CDR3 loop spans 14 amino acids. In DNA, the CDR3 is TGTGCCAGCAGCTTACCCGGGACTACTTACGAGCAGTACTTC. Its protein product is CASSLPGTTYEQYF.

This clonotype was recorded a few times. CDR3 loop: CASSYLAGGNYEQYF. DNA for the CDR3: TGTGCCAGCAGTTATCTAGCGGGAGGGAACTACGAGCAGTACTTC. This chain links TRBV27 with TRBJ2-7, with 12 positions matching TRBD2. V was clipped by 4 bases and J by 3 bases; unmatched bases: 4. Germline values: CDR1 MNHEY, CDR2 SMNVEV (reference sequence). The CDR3 runs to 15 residues.

V gene TRBV12-3 or TRBV12-4 combines with J gene TRBJ1-6; 7 bases map to TRBD1. The CDR3 sequence is 13 residues long. Trimming took 7 bases from V and 9 from J; bases not matched to a gene: 6. The DNA of the CDR3 is TGTGCCAGCATTAAAGGGGGCGGTTCACCCCTCCACTTT. Protein product: CASIKGGGSPLHF.

The chain links TRBV7-9 to TRBJ2-5, with a tentative D call TRBD1 (6 bases). The CDR3 spans 14 residues. Germline-derived CDR1 and CDR2 are SEHNR and FQNEAQ (reference sequence). The V end was cut by 7 bases, the J end by 2 bases, with 14 bases between. The CDR3 DNA reads as TGTGCCAGCACTCTACCGGACAGTCAAGAGACCCAGTACTTC. This translates into CASTLPDSQETQYF.

The sample holds many counts of this clonotype. The chain is built from TRBV7-8 and TRBJ2-1; 9 nucleotides line up with TRBD2. The CDR3 extends over 17 amino acids. V was pared by 5 bases and J by 10 bases, with 18 bases of the junction left unmatched. Germline V CDR1 and CDR2: SGHVS, FQNEAQ. The CDR3 loop is CASSPPEPGLAPGEQFF. Written as DNA, the CDR3 is TGTGCCAGCAGCCCCCCGGAACCGGGACTAGCTCCAGGGGAGCAGTTCTTC.